This T cell receptor (beta chain) is drawn from a study of cytomegalovirus exposure and HLA in healthy donors. Study results and limitations: Most subjects had HLA-A and HLA-B alleles reportedly predicted accurately by TCR beta sequences. It was about 180 TCR beta chains that were listed as cytomegalovirus-associated. According to an earlier analysis, most TCR beta V segments yielded productive rearrangements about 87% or about 30% of the time.

This CDR3 has 17 amino acids. Germline V gene lookup returns CDR1 SGHRS and CDR2 YFSETQ. Trimming at V came to 4 bases and at J to 3 bases, leaving 9 bases not matched to a gene. PCR used 60 Vbeta primers and 13 Jbeta primers. The table came from immunoSEQ multiplex PCR; TCRdb's copy has only in-frame clones and leaves some out. The table includes about 180,000 clones, 70% to 80% detected once. Remarks on this clone: No antigen is known for it.

Sample: PBMCs. This clonotype was obtained from a man younger than 35 in good health and CMV-seronegative. The chain carries TRBV5-1 and TRBJ2-3; 12 nucleotides agree with TRBD2. CDR3 amino acids: CASSQRLAGAVTDTQYF. For the CDR3, the DNA is TGCGCCAGCAGCCAACGACTAGCGGGAGCGGTGACAGATACGCAGTATTTT.